The sequence of this T cell receptor (beta chain) was determined in a study of T-cell memory formation after mild COVID-19 (TCRdb year 2021). Background for the entire study: TCR sequence clusters from the two donors were found to be largely donor specific. The cohort was made up of two young adult volunteers, one female and one male, who were previously healthy. T-cell clones expanding and contracting after mild COVID-19 in a couple of donors were tracked by longitudinal TCRalpha and TCRbeta repertoire sequencing.

Worth noting for this clonotype: Its antigen is unknown. Base qualities are not at hand, and no much larger clone is one base apart.

Ficoll-Paque density gradient centrifugation was the method used to isolate PBMCs. Looking up the germline V gene yields CDR1 SQVTM and CDR2 ANQGSEA. CDR3 length: 11 amino acids, cysteine to phenylalanine. Only CDR3 DNA remains: 33 bases, in frame from the first base. V gives up 5 bases and J gives up 8 bases, and the segment between their germline ends measures 12 bases. The investigation overall reported the following: SARS-CoV-2 specificity of the second-wave clones peaking on day 37 was not confirmed. The study covered only a couple of mild cases, and larger cohorts including severe cases with pre-infection samples were considered necessary. Contracting CD4+ clones turned up mainly in the CM and EM memory subsets, whereas EMRA was where CD8+ clones were enriched. Some responding clones were detected in pre-infection memory, suggesting pre-existing cross-reactive memory T cells joined the SARS-CoV-2 response. Clones contracting from day 15 to 85 had balanced CD4/CD8 phenotypes, while a second wave expanding from day 15 to 37 was biased towards CD4+.

The run used an Illumina NovaSeq 6000. Using 5'RACE with constant-segment primers, TCRalpha and TCRbeta cDNA libraries were constructed, with sample barcodes and unique molecular identifiers added in the process. Trizol reagent was used to extract RNA from every sample. Library amplification was performed in two PCR steps, and a second sample barcode and Illumina TruSeq adapters were introduced in the second step. Sequencing of the libraries was done on an Illumina NovaSeq, producing 2 x 150 bp paired-end reads. The study's processing was this. With migec v1.2.7, reads were demultiplexed and then collapsed into UMI-guided consensus sequences. Using mixcr v2.1.11, the UMI consensuses were aligned to TRA and TRB V and J templates and assembled into clonotypes. A clonotype was counted as expanded or contracted only when both edgeR and NoisET called the clonotype significant, with the noise models trained on biological replicates. For edgeR calls, the thresholds were a false discovery rate-adjusted p below 0.01 and a log2 fold-change of 1. As an exploratory analysis of dynamics, max-normalized trajectories of the 1000 most abundant clonotypes were examined with PCA combined with hierarchical clustering. Separately sequenced CD4+ and CD8+ repertoires were used to assign a CD4 or CD8 phenotype to each responding clone. The public sequencing data were trimmed at Q25 with fastp and processed into clonotypes with MiXCR by TCRdb, which kept only in-frame beta chains. Every CDR3 protein is listed once, alongside the most common genes and DNA of its rows. TCRdb, not the authors, supplied the V and J calls. The table for this sample lists roughly 320,000 distinct CDR3 sequences; 25% to 30% of them were counted only once. The ten largest clones add up to around an eighth of the sample.

The source of this sequence is an adult woman who had mild COVID-19 (a few samples of this study predate the infection). The sample titles of this study are shuffled in the database, so cell type and time point are left out; the donor was told from shared clones. Here the chain combines TRBV29-1 and TRBJ1-2, with no reliable assignment of the D segment. Sequencing was carried out using PBMCs or a T cell subset sorted from them (not recorded which). In nucleotide form, the sequence is TGCAGCGTTTGGGCCCGGGAAGGCTACACCTTC. Translated, this gives CSVWAREGYTF.